This T cell receptor beta chain derives from a study of shared clonotypes between healthy human individuals. Background on the study: For every donor, three CD4 naive, three CD4 memory, two CD8 naive and one CD8 memory plates were used.

The CDR3 is made up of 15 amino acids. Germline assignment: CDR1 SNHLY and CDR2 FYNNEI. Method: immunoSEQ multiplex PCR; TCRdb's copy keeps in-frame clones and lacks some. The sample consists of under 130,000 clones, around 71% of them appearing once. All donors qualified as healthy HIV-negative adults and had experienced no recent acute infections or vaccinations. Sequencing was done on a sample of memory CD8+ T cells sorted from blood. The subset denotes: CD45RO+ cells pooled with CCR7-negative TemRA cells. This sequence originates from a woman younger than 45 in good health. The J gene is TRBJ2-5, the V gene TRBV2; 10 nucleotides align to TRBD2. The J call may not be correct, given that the DNA end is closer to TRBJ2-7. The CDR3 sequence: CASSERTSGLYEQYF. The CDR3 DNA follows: TGTGCCAGCAGTGAAAGGACTAGCGGACTCTACGAGCAGTACTTC.